The next 27 T cell receptor beta chains were all read from a single sample in a study of CXCR3-negative and CXCR3-positive naive CD8 T cells. The libraries of TRB cDNA were prepared using 5' RACE with UMI labels. TCRdb derives one entry per CDR3 protein from the 5' RACE reads, leaving out DNA. The sample has approximately 60,000 distinct CDR3 sequences. The sequenced sample was memory CD8+ T cells from blood. The receptor set was obtained from a human donor in good health. Some clones in this sample may be carry-over from other donors' samples.

The chain uses TRBV7-6 and TRBJ2-2; the TCRdb D gene call, TRBD2, has no DNA to confirm it. The CDR3 spans 17 residues. Per the germline V gene, CDR1 is SGHVS and CDR2 is FNYEAQ. The CDR3 sequence: CASNSTEGLRNTGELFF.

This chain uses TRBV7-6 with TRBJ2-1; without DNA, the TCRdb call of TRBD2 cannot be checked. Germline lookup yields CDR1 SGHVS and CDR2 FNYEAQ. The CDR3 has 15 residues. Here the CDR3 reads CASSPSWGSYNEQFF. The full variable domain, in which reference TRBV7-6 and TRBJ2-1 provide the parts outside the CDR3, is GAGVSQSPRYKVTKRGQDVALRCDPISGHVSLYWYRQALGQGPEFLTYFNYEAQQDKSGLPNDRFSAERPEGSISTLTIQRTEQRDSAMYRCASSPSWGSYNEQFFGPGTRLTVL.

The V and J genes are TRBV25-1 and TRBJ2-3; TCRdb's D call of TRBD2 is untestable without DNA. Per the germline V gene, CDR1 is MGHDK and CDR2 is SYGVNS. The CDR3 length is 11 residues. CDR3 loop: CASSEGPLQYF.

The V call is TRBV29-1, the J call TRBJ2-2; TCRdb's assignment of TRBD1 cannot be checked, as there is no DNA. Germline V lookup: CDR1 SQVTM, CDR2 ANQGSEA. The CDR3 spans 13 residues. The CDR3 is CSELDRNTGELFF.

The chain carries TRBV15 and TRBJ2-2. This CDR3 spans 16 amino acids. CDR1 and CDR2 from the germline V gene are LNHNV and YYDKDF (reference sequence). The CDR3 loop is CATSSWADRGTGELFF.

The chain links TRBV12-3 or TRBV12-4 to TRBJ1-1; the TRBD1 assignment by TCRdb is unverifiable without DNA. The CDR3 consists of 15 residues. The CDR3 is CASSAGGATHPEAFF.

The chain joins TRBV29-1 to TRBJ1-2. CDR1 SQVTM and CDR2 ANQGSEA come from the germline V gene. The CDR3 covers 14 residues. The CDR3 loop is CSVEDLNREGGYTF.

The chain has TRBV7-9 and TRBJ2-1; TCRdb gives TRBD1 as the D gene, but with no DNA this cannot be confirmed. CDR3 length equals 16 residues. Looked up from germline, CDR1 is SEHNR and CDR2 is FQNEAQ (reference sequence). The CDR3 region is CASSRDRGPRINEQFF.

This chain joins TRBV27 and TRBJ2-5. This CDR3 comprises 14 residues. Germline V CDR1 and CDR2: MNHEY, SMNVEV (reference sequence). CDR3 region: CASSLRALGETQYF.

The chain carries TRBV29-1 and TRBJ2-7. The germline V gene has CDR1 SQVTM and CDR2 ANQGSEA. This CDR3 is built from 13 residues. CDR3: CSVEDSLGVEQYF.

The V gene is TRBV12-3 or TRBV12-4, the J gene TRBJ1-2; the TCRdb call, TRBD1, lacks DNA for checking. The CDR3 sequence is 16 residues long. The CDR3 loop reads CASSLQGRPMRGGYTF.

V gene TRBV7-9 combines with J gene TRBJ2-5. The V gene's germline CDR1 is SEHNR and CDR2 FQNEAQ (reference sequence). This CDR3 has 14 residues. The CDR3 is CASNEIENQETQYF.

The rearrangement links TRBV6-5 to TRBJ2-1; checking the TCRdb D call of TRBD1 is not possible without DNA. CDR3 length equals 15 residues. Germline CDR1 MNHEY, CDR2 SVGAGI. CDR3 sequence reads: CASSDRQGTYNEQFF.

The rearrangement uses TRBV5-1 and TRBJ2-7. The CDR3 length is 13 residues. Germline lookup yields CDR1 SGHRS and CDR2 YFSETQ. The CDR3 spells CASSLDFSYEQYF.

This chain connects TRBV7-3 to TRBJ2-7. Germline lookup yields CDR1 SGHTA and CDR2 FQGTGA. The CDR3 runs to 15 residues. CDR3 region: CASSREHGSTYEQYF.

This rearrangement joins TRBV11-2 to TRBJ2-7. This CDR3 comprises 14 residues. Germline CDR1 and CDR2: SGHAT and FQNNGV. The CDR3 here is CASSLSRGFDEQYF.

V is TRBV13 and J is TRBJ2-1; with no DNA, the TCRdb D assignment of TRBD1 cannot be verified. The CDR3 covers 15 residues. Germline CDR1 and CDR2: PRHDT and FYEKMQ (reference sequence). CDR3 protein: CASSPSGTGVNEQFF.

J is TRBJ1-1 and V is TRBV9. Germline V lookup: CDR1 SGDLS, CDR2 YYNGEE. This CDR3 comprises 13 residues. CDR3 protein: CASSVGDFTEAFF.

The chain links TRBV28 to TRBJ1-5; TCRdb outputs TRBD1, but without DNA this stays unchecked. Germline CDR1 and CDR2: MDHEN and SYDVKM. The CDR3 sequence is 16 residues long. CDR3 loop: CASSLLGQGGDQPQHF.

The CDR3 sequence is CSARDPDSASSYNEQFF. The chain joins TRBV20-1 to TRBJ2-1; as DNA is missing, the TRBD1 call by TCRdb cannot be tested. The CDR3 spans 17 residues. Looked up from germline, CDR1 is DFQATT and CDR2 is SNEGSKA (reference sequence).

The chain recombines TRBV20-1 with TRBJ2-1. CDR1 DFQATT and CDR2 SNEGSKA come from the germline V gene (reference sequence). There are 14 residues in the CDR3. CDR3 residues: CSARDLSWFGEQFF.

The genes are TRBV27 and TRBJ2-1; the TCRdb call, TRBD2, lacks DNA for checking. The CDR3 extends over 13 amino acids. CDR1 and CDR2 from the germline V gene are MNHEY and SMNVEV (reference sequence). The CDR3 loop is CASSSTSLNEQFF.

This chain uses TRBV5-1 with TRBJ1-2; absent DNA, TCRdb's TRBD1 call cannot be checked. The CDR3 consists of 17 residues. Germline V CDR1 and CDR2: SGHRS, YFSETQ. CDR3 residues: CASTPTPTVQPGYGYTF.

The chain combines TRBV20-1 with TRBJ2-4; without DNA, the TCRdb call of TRBD1 cannot be checked. Germline-derived CDR1 and CDR2 are DFQATT and SNEGSKA (reference sequence). The CDR3 loop spans 18 amino acids. The CDR3 protein is CSARDDAGELAGPDIQYF.

This rearrangement joins TRBV30 to TRBJ2-1. This CDR3 is built from 13 residues. Germline CDR1 is GTSNPN and CDR2 is SVGIG (reference sequence). CDR3 residues: CAWSPRNYNEQFF.

The CDR3 protein is CASSLYTGSYNEQFF. The V call is TRBV5-1, the J call TRBJ2-1; TCRdb's assignment of TRBD2 cannot be checked, as there is no DNA. CDR1 is SGHRS and CDR2 is YFSETQ in the germline V gene. The CDR3 is 15 amino acids.

V usage is TRBV5-1 and J usage is TRBJ2-1; TCRdb lists TRBD2, though no DNA is available to test this call. The V gene's germline CDR1 is SGHRS and CDR2 YFSETQ. This CDR3 is 16 amino acids long. The CDR3 loop reads CASTGLAGGPFDEQFF.